The source of this TCR beta chain is a study of blood T cells in healthy people across ages. The CDR3 loop spans 13 amino acids. CDR1 and CDR2 from the germline V gene are SGHNT and YENEEA. Trimming pared 5 bases from V and 5 bases from J, leaving 12 bases between. A sample-barcoded 5' primer and a J-beta primer mix were used in a second PCR of about 7 to 12 cycles. TCRdb recomputed calls from the 5' RACE reads with MiXCR, one row per CDR3 protein. Found here are roughly 680,000 distinct CDR3 sequences, 21% of them singletons; the top ten hold more than 3%. The chain joins TRBV11-3 to TRBJ2-5, with D possibly TRBD1 on 6 matching bases. Source material: blood. This TCR derives from a man aged 65 to 85 in good health. The CDR3 sequence: CASSPGVFETQYF. CDR3 sequence (DNA): TGTGCCAGCAGCCCAGGGGTGTTTGAGACCCAGTACTTC.